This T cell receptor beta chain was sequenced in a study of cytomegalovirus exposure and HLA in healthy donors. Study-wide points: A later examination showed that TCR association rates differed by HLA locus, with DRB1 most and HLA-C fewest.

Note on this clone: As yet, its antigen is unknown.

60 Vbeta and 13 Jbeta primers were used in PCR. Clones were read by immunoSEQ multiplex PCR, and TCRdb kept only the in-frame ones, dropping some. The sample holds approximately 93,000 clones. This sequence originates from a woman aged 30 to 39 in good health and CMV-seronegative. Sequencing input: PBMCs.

The CDR3 DNA is TGTGCCAGCAGTTACAGACTAGCGGGAGGATTAGAGCAGTTCTTC. It yields the protein CASSYRLAGGLEQFF. The V gene is TRBV6-5, the J gene TRBJ2-1; 13 bases match TRBD2. The CDR3 loop spans 15 amino acids. After removal of 2 bases from V and 10 bases from J, the junction contained 5 bases not matched to a gene. Germline CDR1 MNHEY, CDR2 SVGAGI.